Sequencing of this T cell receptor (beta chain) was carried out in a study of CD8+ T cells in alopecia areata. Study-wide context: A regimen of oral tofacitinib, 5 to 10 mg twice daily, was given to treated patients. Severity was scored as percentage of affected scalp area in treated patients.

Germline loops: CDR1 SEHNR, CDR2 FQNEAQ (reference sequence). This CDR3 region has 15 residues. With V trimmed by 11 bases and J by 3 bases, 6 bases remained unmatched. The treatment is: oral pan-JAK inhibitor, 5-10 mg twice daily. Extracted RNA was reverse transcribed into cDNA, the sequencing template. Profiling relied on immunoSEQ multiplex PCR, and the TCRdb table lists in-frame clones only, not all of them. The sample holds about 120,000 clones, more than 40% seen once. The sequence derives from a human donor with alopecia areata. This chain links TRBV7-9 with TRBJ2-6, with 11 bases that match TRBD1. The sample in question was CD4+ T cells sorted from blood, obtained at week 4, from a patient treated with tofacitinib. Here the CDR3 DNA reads TGTGCCGCCGGACAGGGGGCGTTTGGGGCCAACGTCCTGACTTTC. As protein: CAAGQGAFGANVLTF.